The source of this T cell receptor beta chain is a study of early T cells in non-severe SARS-CoV-2 infection. Overall study results and limits: VDJdb matching, biased toward anti-spike CD8 responses, missed private and CD4 specificities.

TCRdb recomputed calls from the 5' RACE reads with MiXCR, one row per CDR3 protein. This sample has roughly 28,000 distinct CDR3 sequences; around 4.2% occur once, and the top ten carry approximately 4.6%. Trimming removed 5 bases at V and 4 bases at J, with 13 bases between. The CDR3 covers 14 residues. Germline lookup yields CDR1 LNHDA and CDR2 SQIVND (reference sequence). The sample holds many counts of this clonotype. The antigen is not known. This TCR came from an adult who was a healthcare worker with PCR-confirmed SARS-CoV-2 infection or an uninfected control (not recorded which). The V call is TRBV19, the J call TRBJ2-3; unclear D gene. The sequencing sample was made of whole blood. CDR3 sequence: CASSLISEADTQYF. The CDR3 coding sequence is TGTGCCAGTAGTCTAATATCCGAAGCAGATACGCAGTATTTT.